This record looks at one TCR beta chain sequence and its context. Its antigen is still unknown. This specimen belongs to a study of T cells after posttransplantation cyclophosphamide. Findings of the study overall: Donor CD8+ memory clones often dominated recipient blood repertoires at later times. Skin or GI-infiltrating T cells shared few TRB sequences with blood. TRB clonality was highly associated with recipient CMV seropositivity and reactivation.

Trimming removed 1 base at V and 0 bases at J, with 6 bases between. CDR3 length equals 14 residues. Looked up from germline, CDR1 is SGDLS and CDR2 is YYNGEE. The table came from immunoSEQ multiplex PCR; TCRdb's copy has only in-frame clones and leaves some out. The repertoire holds about 46,000 clones, with roughly nine tenths as singletons. The chain employs TRBV9 and TRBJ2-3; D ambiguous. This sequence originates from a woman between 50 and 59 years old in good health and a related stem cell transplant donor. Sequencing input: PBMCs. The chain's CDR3 is CASSVLQSTDTQYF. CDR3 DNA sequence: TGTGCCAGCAGCGTACTCCAGAGCACAGATACGCAGTATTTT. Drawing the rest from reference TRBV9 and TRBJ2-3, the complete variable domain is DSGVTQTPKHLITATGQRVTLRCSPRSGDLSVYWYQQSLDQGLQFLIQYYNGEERAKGNILERFSAQQFPDLHSELNLSSLELGDSALYFCASSVLQSTDTQYFGPGTRLTVL.